The sequence of this T cell receptor beta chain was determined in a study of graft-versus-host responses after intestinal transplantation. Study summary: Transplantation in recipients was multivisceral, liver-intestinal, or isolated intestinal. Study-wide findings and caveats: Early post-transplant falls in HvG clones accompanied the peak levels of circulating GvH clones. Marrow from the recipient contained GvH clones, some of which had appeared first in ileum or blood.

Assay used: immunoSEQ multiplex PCR; TCRdb lists only in-frame clones, some missing. Among over 100,000 clones listed, 85% to 95% were seen once. In this sample, this clone turned up a few times. Its target is unknown. The material sequenced was unstimulated CD8+ T cells sorted from spleen or lymph node cells, taken before transplant. The TCR sequence derives from a human donor who was the organ donor for an intestinal transplant.

DNA of the CDR3: TGTGCCAGCAGTGCCCACCGGAGCGAGCAAGAGACCCAGTACTTC. Its protein product is CASSAHRSEQETQYF. The rearrangement joins TRBV27 to TRBJ2-5, with no clear D. Germline V gene data show CDR1 as MNHEY and CDR2 as SMNVEV (reference sequence). This CDR3 contains 15 residues. V was pared by 5 bases and J by 2 bases, with 15 bases between.